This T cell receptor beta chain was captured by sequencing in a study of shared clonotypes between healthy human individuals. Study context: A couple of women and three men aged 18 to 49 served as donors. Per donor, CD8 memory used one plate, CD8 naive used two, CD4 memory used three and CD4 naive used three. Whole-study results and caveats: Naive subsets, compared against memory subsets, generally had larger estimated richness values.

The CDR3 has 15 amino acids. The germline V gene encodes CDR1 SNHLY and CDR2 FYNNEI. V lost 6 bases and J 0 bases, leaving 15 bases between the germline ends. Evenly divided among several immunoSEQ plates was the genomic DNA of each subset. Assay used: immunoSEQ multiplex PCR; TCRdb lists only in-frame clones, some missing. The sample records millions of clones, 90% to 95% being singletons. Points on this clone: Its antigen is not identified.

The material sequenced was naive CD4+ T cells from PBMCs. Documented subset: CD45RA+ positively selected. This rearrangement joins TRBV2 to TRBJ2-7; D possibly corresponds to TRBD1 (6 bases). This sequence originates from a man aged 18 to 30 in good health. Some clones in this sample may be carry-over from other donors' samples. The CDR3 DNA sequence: TGTGCCAGCAGCCTGACAGGAGACAGCTCCTACGAGCAGTACTTC. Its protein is CASSLTGDSSYEQYF.